The T cell receptor (beta chain) described here comes from a study of T cell responses to AZD1222 COVID-19 vaccine. Germline CDR1 is SGHRS and CDR2 is YFSETQ. Unmatched junction bases numbered 6, after V lost 4 bases and J lost 3 bases. The CDR3 is 15 residues long. TCRdb's copy holds only in-frame clones and misses some; the assay was immunoSEQ multiplex PCR. The table lists 100,000 or so clones, about 86% of them singletons. Findings and limits, study-wide: It was only after the peak T cell response that any repertoires were sampled. After two AZD1222 doses, spike-specific TCR breadth and depth rose versus day 0.

In the case of this clone: What it recognizes is unknown.

The input for sequencing was peripheral blood, taken on day 0 of AZD1222 vaccination. The receptor was derived from an adult in good health. This chain uses TRBV5-1 with TRBJ2-1, with 8 positions matching TRBD1. CDR3 in DNA: TGCGCCAGCAGCCGGGGACAGGACTACTACAATGAGCAGTTCTTC. Residues: CASSRGQDYYNEQFF.